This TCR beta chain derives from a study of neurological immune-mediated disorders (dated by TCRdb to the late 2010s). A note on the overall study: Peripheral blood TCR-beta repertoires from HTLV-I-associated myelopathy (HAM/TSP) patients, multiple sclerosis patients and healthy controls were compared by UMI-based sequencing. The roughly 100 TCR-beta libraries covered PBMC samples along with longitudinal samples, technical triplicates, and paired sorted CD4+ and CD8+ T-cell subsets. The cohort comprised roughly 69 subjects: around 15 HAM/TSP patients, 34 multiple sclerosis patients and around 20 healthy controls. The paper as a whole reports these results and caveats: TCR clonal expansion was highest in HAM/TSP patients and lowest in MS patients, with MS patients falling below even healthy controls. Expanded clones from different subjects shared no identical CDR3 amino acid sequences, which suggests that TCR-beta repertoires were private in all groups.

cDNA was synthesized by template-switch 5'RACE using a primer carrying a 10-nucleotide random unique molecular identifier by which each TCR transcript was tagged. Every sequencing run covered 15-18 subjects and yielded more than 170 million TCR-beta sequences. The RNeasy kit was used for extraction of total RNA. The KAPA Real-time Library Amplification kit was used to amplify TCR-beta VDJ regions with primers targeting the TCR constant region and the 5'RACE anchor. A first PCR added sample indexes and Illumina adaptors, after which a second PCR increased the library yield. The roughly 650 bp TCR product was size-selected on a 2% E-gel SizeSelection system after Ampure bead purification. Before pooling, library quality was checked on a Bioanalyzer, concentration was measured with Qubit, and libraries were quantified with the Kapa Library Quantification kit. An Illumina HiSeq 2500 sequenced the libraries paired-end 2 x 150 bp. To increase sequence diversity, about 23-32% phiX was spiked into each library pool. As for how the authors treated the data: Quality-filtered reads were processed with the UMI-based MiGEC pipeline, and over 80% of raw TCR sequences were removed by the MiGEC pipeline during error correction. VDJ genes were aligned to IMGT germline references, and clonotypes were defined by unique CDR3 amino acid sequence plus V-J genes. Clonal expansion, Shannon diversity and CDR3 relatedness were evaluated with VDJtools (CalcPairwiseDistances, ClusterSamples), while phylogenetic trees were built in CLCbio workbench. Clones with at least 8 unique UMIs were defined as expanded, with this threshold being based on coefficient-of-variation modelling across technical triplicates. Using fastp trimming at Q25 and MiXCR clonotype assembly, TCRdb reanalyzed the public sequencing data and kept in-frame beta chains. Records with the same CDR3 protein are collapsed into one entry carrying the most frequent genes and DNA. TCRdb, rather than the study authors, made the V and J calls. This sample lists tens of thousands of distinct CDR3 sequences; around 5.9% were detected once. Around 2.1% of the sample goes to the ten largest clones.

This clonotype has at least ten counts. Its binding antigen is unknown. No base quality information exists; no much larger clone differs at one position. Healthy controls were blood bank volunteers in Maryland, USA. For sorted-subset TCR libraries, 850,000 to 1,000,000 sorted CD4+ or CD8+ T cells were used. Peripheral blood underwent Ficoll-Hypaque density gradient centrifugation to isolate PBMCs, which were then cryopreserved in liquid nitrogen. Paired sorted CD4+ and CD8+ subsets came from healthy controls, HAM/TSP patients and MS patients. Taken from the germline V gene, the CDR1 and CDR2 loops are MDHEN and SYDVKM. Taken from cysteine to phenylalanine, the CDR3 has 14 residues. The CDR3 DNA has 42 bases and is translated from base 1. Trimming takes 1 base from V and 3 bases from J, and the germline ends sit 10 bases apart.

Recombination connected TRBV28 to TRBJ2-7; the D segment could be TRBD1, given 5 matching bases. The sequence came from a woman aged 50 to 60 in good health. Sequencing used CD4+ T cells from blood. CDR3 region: CASSLLGRVYEQYF. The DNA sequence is TGTGCCAGCAGTTTATTGGGCAGGGTCTACGAGCAGTACTTC.